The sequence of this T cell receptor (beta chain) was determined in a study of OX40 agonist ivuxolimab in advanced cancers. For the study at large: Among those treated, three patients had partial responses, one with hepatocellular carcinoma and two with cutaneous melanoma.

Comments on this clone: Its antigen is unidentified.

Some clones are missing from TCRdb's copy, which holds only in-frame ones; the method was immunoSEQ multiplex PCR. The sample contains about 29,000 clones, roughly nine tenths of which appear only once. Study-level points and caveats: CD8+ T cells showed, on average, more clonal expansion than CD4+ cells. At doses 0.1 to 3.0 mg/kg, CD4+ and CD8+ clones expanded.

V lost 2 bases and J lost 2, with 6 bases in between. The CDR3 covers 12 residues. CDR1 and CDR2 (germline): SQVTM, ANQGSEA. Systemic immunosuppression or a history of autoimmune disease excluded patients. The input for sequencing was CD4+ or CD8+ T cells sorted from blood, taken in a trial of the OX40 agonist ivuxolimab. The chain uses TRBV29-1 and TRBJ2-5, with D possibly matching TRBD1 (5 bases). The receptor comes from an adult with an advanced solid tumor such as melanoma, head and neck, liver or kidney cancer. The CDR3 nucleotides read TGCAGCGTTGAACGACAGCAAGAGACCCAGTACTTC. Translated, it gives CSVERQQETQYF.